A single sample gave rise to the 16 T cell receptor beta chains below, sequenced in a study of response to subunit inactivated influenza vaccine (dated by TCRdb to the late 2010s). The protocol used for the library was RT-PCR. Sequencing instrument: Illumina HiSeq 2500. TCRdb passed the public sequencing reads through fastp at Q25 and MiXCR, retaining productive beta sequences. Duplicate CDR3 protein sequences are folded into a single record with the most common DNA and genes. Within this sample are 650,000 to 700,000 distinct CDR3 sequences, with less than 20% of them counted one time only. About 9.9% of the sample is taken by the ten largest. Sequenced here: PBMCs from blood, sampled 11 to 12 days after vaccination. All receptors derive from a man aged 50 or older who received an inactivated influenza vaccine. Donor details come from another sample of the same person, matched by shared clones.

A few counts support this clonotype. CDR3 in DNA: TGTGCCAGCAGACTTACAGGGAGTGAAAAACTGTTTTTT. This gives the protein CASRLTGSEKLFF. This chain uses TRBV6-2 or TRBV6-3 with TRBJ1-4; TRBD1 is a possible D gene (6 bases). Between the trimmed V and J ends, which lost 6 bases and 7 bases, there was a span of 12 bases. Germline assignment: CDR1 MNHEY and CDR2 SVGEGT. The CDR3 is made up of 13 amino acids.

V is TRBV7-2 and J is TRBJ1-5, with D unclear. V was cut by 1 base and J by 5 bases, with 6 bases left in between. In germline, CDR1 is SGHTA, CDR2 FQGNSA. The CDR3 consists of 13 residues. The CDR3 DNA reads as TGTGCCAGCAGCTTAGGGTGGTATCAGCCCCAGCATTTT. Protein product: CASSLGWYQPQHF.

This chain joins TRBV6-2 or TRBV6-3 and TRBJ2-5; D is possibly TRBD2 (6 bases). V lost 2 bases and J 0 bases, leaving 13 bases between the germline ends. Germline V gene lookup returns CDR1 MNHEY and CDR2 SVGEGT. This CDR3 is 16 amino acids long. The CDR3 sequence is CASSYGTHLYQETQYF. The CDR3 DNA sequence: TGTGCCAGCAGTTACGGGACTCACCTGTACCAAGAGACCCAGTACTTC.

This clonotype has only a few counts. The V and J genes are TRBV4-3 and TRBJ2-7; maybe TRBD1 (6 bases). The CDR3 consists of 17 residues. V was shortened by 3 bases and J by 0 bases, with 18 bases between the two germline ends. Germline CDR1 and CDR2: LGHNA and YSLEER. The CDR3, as DNA: TGCGCCAGCAGCCACGCAGGTGGGGGCCGAAGCTCCTACGAGCAGTACTTC. This codes for CASSHAGGGRSSYEQYF.

V is TRBV6-5 and J is TRBJ2-7; D gene uncertain. The CDR3 runs 15 residues. V was pared by 2 bases and J by 3 bases, with 14 bases between. Looked up from germline, CDR1 is MNHEY and CDR2 is SVGAGI. The CDR3 region is CASSYPQDGYYEQYF. CDR3 coding DNA: TGTGCCAGCAGTTACCCTCAGGACGGATACTACGAGCAGTACTTC.

This clonotype was counted a few times. The chain joins TRBV7-2 to TRBJ2-1; 10 nucleotides agree with TRBD2. V gave up 5 bases and J gave up 4 bases; unmatched junction bases: 8. The CDR3 has 16 amino acids. Germline CDR1 is SGHTA and CDR2 is FQGNSA. The CDR3 here is CASSPYQAGGYNEQFF. The DNA of the CDR3 is TGTGCCAGCAGCCCCTACCAAGCGGGGGGGTACAATGAGCAGTTCTTC.

The genes are TRBV4-3 and TRBJ2-7; TRBD1 is a possible D gene (5 bases). The CDR3 is 15 amino acids. The ends were cut back, 4 bases at V and 5 bases at J, with 18 bases in the middle. CDR1 and CDR2 from the germline V gene are LGHNA and YSLEER. The CDR3 nucleotides are TGCGCCAGCAGCCCCCACCCCCGACAGCGAAACGAGCAGTACTTC. Translation gives CASSPHPRQRNEQYF.

In this sample, this clonotype turned up many times. The junction and the germline gene differ at one end; a read error may be behind it. The rearrangement uses TRBV7-8 and TRBJ2-7; 9 positions agree with TRBD2. The CDR3 has 14 residues. The V gene's germline CDR1 is SGHVS and CDR2 FQNEAQ. This chain's CDR3 is CASSLAGQTYEQYF. Written as DNA, the CDR3 is TGTGCCAGCAGCCTAGCGGGACAGACCTACGAGCAGTACTTC. Full variable domain (outside the CDR3, taken from reference TRBV7-8 and TRBJ2-7): GAGVSQSPRYKVAKRGQDVALRCDPISGHVSLFWYQQALGQGPEFLTYFQNEAQLDKSGLPSDRFFAERPEGSVSTLKIQRTQQEDSAVYLCASSLAGQTYEQYFGPGTRLTVT.

The chain has TRBV9 and TRBJ2-1; a possible D gene is TRBD2 (6 bases). Germline V gene lookup returns CDR1 SGDLS and CDR2 YYNGEE. CDR3 size: 14 residues. With 1 base removed from V and 8 bases from J, the gap between germline ends came to 13 bases. CDR3 DNA: TGTGCCAGCAGCGTAAGGCCATCGGGGGATGAGCAGTTCTTC. Protein product: CASSVRPSGDEQFF.

This clonotype was counted only a few times. The chain carries TRBV12-3 or TRBV12-4 and TRBJ1-2, with TRBD1 matching over 8 bases. The V and J ends lost 2 bases and 4 bases, in that order; junction bases with no gene match: 12. CDR3 length equals 17 residues. The CDR3 sequence is CASSLRVGDRTSYGYTF. CDR3 DNA sequence: TGTGCCAGCAGTTTAAGGGTGGGGGACAGGACCTCCTATGGCTACACCTTC.

The chain is built from TRBV3-1 and TRBJ2-3, with 10 bases matching TRBD2. Germline CDR1 is LGHDT and CDR2 is YNNKEL (reference sequence). V trimming: 6 bases; J trimming: 0 bases; junction bases outside the gene matches: 3. CDR3 length: 15 amino acids. The CDR3: CASSATSGSTDTQYF. The CDR3 DNA follows: TGTGCCAGCAGTGCGACTAGCGGGAGCACAGATACGCAGTATTTT.

This clonotype was recorded a few times. This chain links TRBV7-9 with TRBJ1-3; the match to TRBD1 covers 7 bases. The CDR3 has 14 amino acids. Germline V lookup: CDR1 SEHNR, CDR2 FQNEAQ (reference sequence). J was trimmed by 5 bases and V by 5 bases; bases with no gene match: 6. The CDR3 DNA reads TGTGCCAGCAGCCAGACGGGACAGCGAAACACCATATATTTT. Protein product: CASSQTGQRNTIYF.

The V gene is TRBV7-3, the J gene TRBJ2-7; possibly TRBD1 or TRBD2 for D (5 bases each). CDR1 and CDR2 (germline): SGHTA, FQGTGA. Trimming removed 6 bases from V and 4 bases from J, with 13 bases in between. The CDR3 loop spans 13 amino acids. The DNA of the CDR3 is TGTGCCAGCAGTATTGAGAGGGGATACGAGCAGTACTTC. This gives the protein CASSIERGYEQYF.

This chain uses TRBV7-8 with TRBJ2-2; TRBD2 matches at 8 bases. The CDR3 loop spans 16 amino acids. CDR1 and CDR2 (germline): SGHVS, FQNEAQ. Germline trimming cut 1 base from V and 6 bases from J; bases unmatched to any gene: 7. The CDR3 region has the DNA TGTGCCAGCAGCTTAGTTCTTGGACTAGCCTCCGGGGAGCTGTTTTTT. It specifies CASSLVLGLASGELFF.

The chain couples TRBV7-8 to TRBJ2-2; D gene unclear. CDR3 length: 15 residues. V was cut by 2 bases and J by 2 bases, with 9 bases left in between. Per germline, CDR1 SGHVS and CDR2 FQNEAQ. CDR3 coding DNA: TGTGCCAGCAGCTTAAGAGACTTTAACACCGGGGAGCTGTTTTTT. Encoded protein: CASSLRDFNTGELFF. The full variable domain, in which reference TRBV7-8 and TRBJ2-2 provide the parts outside the CDR3, is GAGVSQSPRYKVAKRGQDVALRCDPISGHVSLFWYQQALGQGPEFLTYFQNEAQLDKSGLPSDRFFAERPEGSVSTLKIQRTQQEDSAVYLCASSLRDFNTGELFFGEGSRLTVL.

This clonotype has only a few counts. J is TRBJ1-2 and V is TRBV6-1; 7 nucleotides agree with TRBD1. The CDR3 loop spans 13 amino acids. V dropped 6 bases and J dropped 2; count of bases not matched to a gene: 3. Germline CDR1 MNHNS, CDR2 SASEGT. CDR3 bases: TGTGCCAGCAGGACAGGGCTAAACTATGGCTACACCTTC. Protein product: CASRTGLNYGYTF.